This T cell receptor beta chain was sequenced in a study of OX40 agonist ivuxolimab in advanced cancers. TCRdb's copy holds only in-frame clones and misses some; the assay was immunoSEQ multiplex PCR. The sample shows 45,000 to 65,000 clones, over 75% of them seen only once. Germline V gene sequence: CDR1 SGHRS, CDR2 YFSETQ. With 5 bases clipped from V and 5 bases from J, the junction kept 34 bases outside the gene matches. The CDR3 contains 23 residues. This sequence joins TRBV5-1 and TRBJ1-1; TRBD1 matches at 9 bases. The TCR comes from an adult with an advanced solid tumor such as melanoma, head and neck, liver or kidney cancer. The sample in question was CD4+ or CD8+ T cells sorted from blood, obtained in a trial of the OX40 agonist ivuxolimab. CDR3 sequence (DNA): TGCGCCAGCAGGAGACTTGCGCGGGACTATATCGGGACAGGGATTTACGGTAGTACTGAAGCTTTCTTT. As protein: CASRRLARDYIGTGIYGSTEAFF.